Following are 18 T cell receptor beta chains from one sample sequenced in a study of cytomegalovirus exposure and HLA in healthy donors. Both 60 Vbeta primers and 13 Jbeta primers went into the PCR. Measured with immunoSEQ multiplex PCR; TCRdb has only the in-frame clones, and not every one. The table shows approximately 300,000 clones, with just under 85% occurring only once. The specimen was PBMCs. All receptors come from a woman aged 40 to 50 in good health and CMV-seropositive.

The chain uses TRBV18 and TRBJ2-7; a possible D gene is TRBD1 (6 bases). The length of the CDR3 is 12 residues. Trimming took 2 bases from V and 7 from J, leaving 9 bases between them. Per germline, CDR1 KGHSH and CDR2 LQKENI. CDR3 amino acids: CASSPEGTEQYF. Written as DNA, the CDR3 is TGTGCCAGCTCACCAGAGGGGACAGAGCAGTACTTC.

By share, this clone ranks as medium-sized. The chain has TRBV4-3 and TRBJ2-7, with TRBD2 identical over 7 bases. Germline trimming cut 0 bases from V and 3 bases from J; bases unmatched to any gene: 14. The length of the CDR3 is 18 residues. Germline CDR1 LGHNA, CDR2 YSLEER. CDR3 amino acids: CASSQDLLAGVSGYEQYF. The CDR3 region has the DNA TGCGCCAGCAGCCAAGATCTGCTGGCGGGGGTGTCTGGCTACGAGCAGTACTTC.

The table lists this clone with a few counts. V gene TRBV9 combines with J gene TRBJ2-3, with 9 bases identical to TRBD2. The CDR3 runs 19 residues. The V gene's germline CDR1 is SGDLS and CDR2 YYNGEE. The J segment lost 1 base and the V segment lost 0 bases, leaving 12 bases of the junction unmatched. The CDR3: CASSVEGVLVAGGTDTQYF. The CDR3 DNA reads TGTGCCAGCAGCGTAGAGGGGGTTCTGGTAGCGGGAGGCACAGATACGCAGTATTTT.

The J gene is TRBJ2-5, the V gene TRBV5-8; 9 bases fit TRBD1. The CDR3 is 13 amino acids. After removal of 8 bases from V and 4 bases from J, the junction contained 6 bases not matched to a gene. Germline V lookup: CDR1 SGHTS, CDR2 YDEGEE. The CDR3 DNA is TGTGCCAGTGGGACAGGGCAGAGAGAGACCCAGTACTTC. Translating gives CASGTGQRETQYF.

The chain has TRBV9 and TRBJ1-1, with TRBD1 as a possible D gene (6 bases). The CDR3 covers 18 residues. V was clipped by 0 bases and J by 4 bases, with 22 bases between them. Germline V CDR1 and CDR2: SGDLS, YYNGEE. CDR3 in amino acids: CASSVAPGHQGPSTEAFF. CDR3 nucleotide sequence: TGTGCCAGCAGCGTAGCTCCAGGTCACCAGGGGCCTAGCACTGAAGCTTTCTTT. Variable domain in full (rest from reference TRBV9 and TRBJ1-1): DSGVTQTPKHLITATGQRVTLRCSPRSGDLSVYWYQQSLDQGLQFLIQYYNGEERAKGNILERFSAQQFPDLHSELNLSSLELGDSALYFCASSVAPGHQGPSTEAFFGQGTRLTVV.

The chain employs TRBV6-1 and TRBJ2-7; 7 bases align to TRBD1. CDR1 is MNHNS, CDR2 SASEGT, per germline. V gave up 2 bases and J gave up 4 bases; unmatched junction bases: 14. The CDR3 extends over 17 amino acids. CDR3 coding DNA: TGTGCCAGCAGTGAACTGATTGGACAGGTTTTCCAATACGAGCAGTACTTC. Amino acid sequence: CASSELIGQVFQYEQYF.

The chain couples TRBV19 to TRBJ1-2; TRBD1 agrees at 7 bases. The V gene's germline CDR1 is LNHDA and CDR2 SQIVND (reference sequence). V was clipped by 5 bases and J by 4 bases; unmatched bases: 7. The CDR3 runs to 14 residues. CDR3 in amino acids: CASSGDRESYGYTF. CDR3 DNA sequence: TGTGCCAGTAGTGGAGACAGGGAAAGCTATGGCTACACCTTC.

This chain joins TRBV18 and TRBJ1-5, with D possibly matching TRBD1 (6 bases). Trimming took off 6 bases at V and 7 bases at J, with 13 bases between the two ends. This CDR3 has 13 amino acids. Germline V gene data show CDR1 as KGHSH and CDR2 as LQKENI. CDR3 loop: CASSTGGSQPQHF. Written as DNA, the CDR3 is TGTGCCAGCTCTACGGGGGGCAGCCAGCCCCAGCATTTT.

This chain joins TRBV2 and TRBJ2-7; TRBD2 might be the D (7 bases). This CDR3 has 17 amino acids. Trimming removed 7 bases at V and 0 bases at J, with 22 bases between. The germline V gene encodes CDR1 SNHLY and CDR2 FYNNEI. The CDR3 region has the DNA TGTGCCAGCATGGGCCTGGGGGGGCCTTCCCTCTCCTACGAGCAGTACTTC. As protein: CASMGLGGPSLSYEQYF.

This chain joins TRBV7-8 and TRBJ2-5; TRBD2 aligns across 10 bases. The ends lost 2 bases at V and 5 bases at J; junction bases unmatched: 8. CDR1 is SGHVS and CDR2 is FQNEAQ in the germline V gene. This CDR3 is 16 amino acids long. DNA for the CDR3: TGTGCCAGCAGCTTATGGCCTAGCGGGAGTGTGGAGACCCAGTACTTC. It translates to CASSLWPSGSVETQYF.

Worth noting for this clone: The junction does not match germline at one end; this may be a read error. The genes are TRBV7-7 and TRBJ2-2; 11 bases fit TRBD2. Germline V gene lookup returns CDR1 SSHAT and CDR2 FNYEAQ (reference sequence). The CDR3 extends over 17 amino acids. The CDR3 DNA sequence: TGTGCTAGCAGCCATTCCGGGCGGACTAGCGGGACCGGGGAGCTGTTTTTT. Residues: CASSHSGRTSGTGELFF.

This clone was recorded only once. The chain employs TRBV4-1 and TRBJ2-3, with TRBD1 matching over 7 bases. Trimming at V came to 2 bases and at J to 0 bases, leaving 2 bases not matched to a gene. Germline assignment: CDR1 MGHRA and CDR2 YSYEKL. This CDR3 contains 15 residues. CDR3 sequence reads: CASSQWTGSTDTQYF. Here the CDR3 DNA reads TGCGCCAGCAGCCAATGGACAGGTAGCACAGATACGCAGTATTTT.

This clone has just one count. The V call is TRBV6-6, the J call TRBJ1-1; D is undetermined. Germline V CDR1 and CDR2: MNHNY, SVGAGI (reference sequence). This CDR3 region has 15 residues. V was shortened by 5 bases and J by 0 bases, with 13 bases between the two germline ends. The CDR3 is CASSRYETMNTEAFF. CDR3 nucleotide sequence: TGTGCCAGCAGTCGGTATGAGACAATGAACACTGAAGCTTTCTTT.

This clone was detected only once. The chain couples TRBV10-3 to TRBJ2-7; 7 positions agree with TRBD1. The germline CDR1 and CDR2 sequences are ENHRY and SYGVKD. After removal of 6 bases from V and 4 bases from J, the junction contained 12 bases not matched to a gene. CDR3 size: 15 residues. The CDR3: CAISLGEGGSYEQYF. CDR3 coding DNA: TGTGCCATCAGCCTCGGGGAAGGGGGCTCTTACGAGCAGTACTTC.

The rearrangement joins TRBV6-5 to TRBJ2-7; the match to TRBD1 covers 8 bases. V lost 3 bases and J lost 6; bases outside the gene matches: 10. CDR3 size: 15 residues. The germline gives CDR1 MNHEY, CDR2 SVGAGI. CDR3 sequence (DNA): TGTGCCAGCAGTTATCAAGGACAGGGATGGGGCGAGCAGTACTTC. Its protein product is CASSYQGQGWGEQYF.

The rearrangement uses TRBV25-1 and TRBJ2-2; no definite D call. V lost 3 bases and J 5 bases, leaving 7 bases between the germline ends. Germline CDR1 reads MGHDK; CDR2 reads SYGVNS. The CDR3 is made up of 13 amino acids. In DNA form, the CDR3 reads TGTGCCAGCAGTGAGGGCTTTACCGGGGAGCTGTTTTTT. It specifies CASSEGFTGELFF.

The chain carries TRBV7-2 and TRBJ2-7; D perhaps matches TRBD2 (7 bases). The germline V and J ends were trimmed by 2 bases and 4 bases, with 15 bases remaining between them. Per germline, CDR1 SGHTA and CDR2 FQGNSA. The CDR3 runs to 15 residues. CDR3 sequence: CASSLFGGGAYEQYF. CDR3 DNA sequence: TGTGCCAGCAGCTTATTCGGTGGGGGGGCGTACGAGCAGTACTTC.

The V call is TRBV11-2, the J call TRBJ2-1, with D maybe TRBD1 (6 bases). CDR1 and CDR2 (germline): SGHAT, FQNNGV. The CDR3 is 15 amino acids. V shed 3 bases and J shed 1 base, with 10 bases lying between them. The CDR3 region is CASSFKGDSYNEQFF. The CDR3 DNA sequence: TGTGCCAGCAGCTTTAAGGGGGATTCCTACAATGAGCAGTTCTTC.